The sequence of this T cell receptor beta chain was determined in a study of T cells in Graves' hyperthyroidism and ophthalmopathy. Study information: Peripheral blood samples were taken at initial diagnosis, prior to any treatment.

Criteria for exclusion of patients were uncontrolled infection, other autoimmune disease, pregnancy or lactation. Whole-study findings and limits: Expanded thyroid clonotypes (above 0.001) were mostly also found in blood.

J lost 6 bases, V lost 5 bases, and 8 bases had no gene match. Germline V gene lookup returns CDR1 MNHNS and CDR2 SASEGT. The CDR3 contains 15 residues. This clonotype was found many times. Antigen unknown. Amplification of TCR beta CDR3 regions was performed using RNA transcripts as template. TCR CDR3 underwent first-round RT-PCR with the HTBI primer set. TCRdb re-called the multiplex PCR reads through MiXCR, storing one row per CDR3 protein. The sample records around 580,000 distinct CDR3 sequences, 16% being singletons. The chain has TRBV6-1 and TRBJ2-7; 12 nucleotides agree with TRBD1. The sequence was obtained from a woman aged 18-35 years with Graves' hyperthyroidism. The material sequenced was blood. The CDR3 DNA reads TGTGCCAGCAGTTCCGAAGGGGACAGGGGGCTCGAGCAGTACTTC. It yields the protein CASSSEGDRGLEQYF.